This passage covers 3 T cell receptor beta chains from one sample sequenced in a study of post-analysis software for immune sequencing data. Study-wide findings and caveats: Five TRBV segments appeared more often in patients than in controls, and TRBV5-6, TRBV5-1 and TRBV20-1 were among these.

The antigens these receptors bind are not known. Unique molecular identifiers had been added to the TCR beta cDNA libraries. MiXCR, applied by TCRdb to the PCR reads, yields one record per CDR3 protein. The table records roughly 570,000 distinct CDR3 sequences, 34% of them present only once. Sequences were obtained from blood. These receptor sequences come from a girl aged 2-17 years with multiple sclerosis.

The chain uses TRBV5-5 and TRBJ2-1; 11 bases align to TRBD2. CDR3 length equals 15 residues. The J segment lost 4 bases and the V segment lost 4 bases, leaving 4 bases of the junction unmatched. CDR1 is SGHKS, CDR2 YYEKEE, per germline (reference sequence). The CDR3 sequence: CASSELAGVYNEQFF. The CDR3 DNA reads TGTGCCAGCAGCGAACTAGCGGGGGTGTACAATGAGCAGTTCTTC.

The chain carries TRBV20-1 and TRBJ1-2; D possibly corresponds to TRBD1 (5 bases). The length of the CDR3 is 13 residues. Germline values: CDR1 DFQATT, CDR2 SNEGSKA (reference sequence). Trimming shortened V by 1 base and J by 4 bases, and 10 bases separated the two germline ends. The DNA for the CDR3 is TGCAGTGCTAGAGGTCGGGGGAGCTATGGCTACACCTTC. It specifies CSARGRGSYGYTF.

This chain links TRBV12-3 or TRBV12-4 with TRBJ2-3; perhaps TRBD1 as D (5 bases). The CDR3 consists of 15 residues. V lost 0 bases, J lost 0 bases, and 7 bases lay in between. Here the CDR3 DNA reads TGTGCCAGCAGTTTAGCGGACACTAGCACAGATACGCAGTATTTT. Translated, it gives CASSLADTSTDTQYF.